This T cell receptor (beta chain) was observed in a study of Graves' ophthalmopathy and Graves' hyperthyroidism (dated by TCRdb to the late 2010s). For the study in its entirety: Hyperthyroidism was considered stable if no progression to ophthalmopathy occurred within 18 months of follow-up. The study used TCR beta repertoire signatures to distinguish Graves' ophthalmopathy from Graves' hyperthyroidism and to predict progression to ophthalmopathy. In total, some 130 blood samples were TCR-sequenced: 43 ophthalmopathy, 80 or so hyperthyroidism and approximately 17 hyperthyroidism-to-ophthalmopathy patients. A discovery set of 95 to 100 patients (around 44 ophthalmopathy, about 58 stable hyperthyroidism) was enrolled to explore V-J signatures distinguishing ophthalmopathy from hyperthyroidism. An independent validation cohort comprised some 19 hyperthyroidism patients and some 16 patients who later progressed from hyperthyroidism to ophthalmopathy. In six hyperthyroidism patients, the T-cell repertoire of thyroid tissue was compared with the T-cell repertoire of blood. Following sampling, methimazole starting at 30 mg daily was administered to hyperthyroidism patients, and high-dose intravenous methylprednisolone was administered to ophthalmopathy patients. Findings and caveats that apply to the study as a whole: Most expanded thyroid clonotypes with frequency above 0.001 were also detected in blood, suggesting blood repertoires may reflect the thyroid immune response. No statistical method was used to predetermine the sample size, and group allocation was not hidden from the investigators. In validation, the model predicted ophthalmopathy progression with about 71% sensitivity and approximately 72% specificity; about a dozen predicted patients were CT-confirmed with GO in a median of approximately six months. In cross-validation, the 13-signature model distinguished ophthalmopathy from stable hyperthyroidism with about 90% sensitivity and roughly 81% specificity, and in the test set the corresponding values were about 80% and 75%.

For repertoire sequencing, TCR beta CDR3 regions were amplified from RNA transcripts. A first-round RT-PCR used HTBI primers with the Qiagen OneStep RT-PCR kit, followed by a second-round multiplex PCR, size selection and purification. Libraries were sequenced on an Illumina HiSeq2000 using paired-end 100 bp reads. In the source study's methods: Reads were processed with SOAPnuke, discarding reads with adapters, uncalled bases, mean Phred below 15, or no exact constant-primer or identifier match. COPE v1.2.5 was used to merge high-quality paired reads. Each unique nucleotide sequence was treated as a clonotype, and MiTCR v1.1 was used to align the clonotypes to the IMGT TRB V, D and J references. Only V-J combinations with frequency above 0.0001 were analysed, covering 98% to 99.2% of repertoires. For each V-J combination, a TCR clonal expansion and chaos score was defined as F50 clonal expansion divided by the chaos observed in the TCRdist matrix. Welch's t-statistics and random forest were used to reduce features to about a dozen V-J combinations, which were fed into a naive Bayes classifier. The Morisita-Horn index was used to measure how similar the thyroid and blood repertoires were. TCRdb reanalyzed the raw reads on its own, using fastp at Q25 for trimming and MiXCR for clone calling, and kept in-frame beta chains. Rows matching on CDR3 protein sequence are summarized as one entry with the most common DNA and genes. TCRdb, rather than the study authors, made the V and J calls. The sample includes about 600,000 distinct CDR3 sequences, with 35% to 45% observed a single time. In total, the top ten clones hold less than 4.5% of the sample.

Trimming removed 5 bases from V and 2 bases from J; the gene matches leave 13 bases unexplained. The CDR3 runs 17 residues from the cysteine to the phenylalanine. Left in the record is the CDR3 DNA by itself, 51 bases read in frame from the first base. As encoded in the germline V gene (reference sequence), CDR1 is SEHNR while CDR2 is FQNEAQ. Hyperthyroidism patients were newly diagnosed, were aged 18 to 65 years, and had a disease duration under 2 months. Patients with other autoimmune diseases, uncontrolled infections, pregnancy or lactation were excluded from the study. Diagnosis relied on clinical symptoms, serum thyroxine, TRAb, thyroid ultrasound and orbital computed tomography. Total RNA was extracted using Trizol reagent, and RNA quality was checked on an Agilent 2100 Bioanalyzer. As for this clonotype: This clone's antigen is unknown. Nothing much larger sits one base from this clone, and base qualities are not available.

The receptor was derived from an adult man with Graves' hyperthyroidism. The chain employs TRBV7-9 and TRBJ1-2; 8 junctional bases match TRBD1. The specimen sequenced was peripheral blood or thyroid tissue (not recorded which). DNA sequence: TGTGCCAGCAGCCTAAGCACCGGGACAGGAGCAAACTATGGCTACACCTTC. Translated, this is CASSLSTGTGANYGYTF.